Described below is a single T cell receptor beta chain sequence and its context. The CDR3 sequence is 14 residues long. Germline-derived CDR1 and CDR2 are LNHNV and YYDKDF (reference sequence). V lost 4 bases and J lost 6; bases outside the gene matches: 3. The source of the sample is a study of cytomegalovirus exposure and HLA in healthy donors. The PCR contained 60 Vbeta and 13 Jbeta primers. Sequencing used immunoSEQ multiplex PCR; TCRdb keeps in-frame clones, though not all of them. Of 150,000 or so clones listed, 65% to 85% are singletons. The chain uses TRBV15 and TRBJ1-4; 9 bases map to TRBD1. The sequence was collected from a man aged 40-49 years in good health and CMV-seropositive. Material: PBMCs. CDR3 amino acids: CATSKTGGYEKLFF. The CDR3 region has the DNA TGTGCCACCAGCAAGACAGGGGGATATGAAAAACTGTTTTTT.